The entry below gives a single TCR beta chain sequence along with its context. The antigen remains unidentified. This entry is derived from a study of PD-L1 blockade in urothelial cancer. Whole-study context: Analyses used blood from 3 weeks (second dose) and 6 weeks after treatment start.

Study-wide results and limits: A below-median TCR clonality in blood before treatment predicted better survival.

Specified time point: peripheral blood 6 weeks after treatment start. The data were produced by immunoSEQ multiplex PCR, yet TCRdb's version contains in-frame clones alone and is incomplete. This table holds 35,000 to 55,000 clones, around four fifths found once. The origin of this receptor is a man in his sixties with urothelial cancer. This specimen was PBMCs, taken around atezolizumab (anti-PD-L1) treatment.

This chain's CDR3 is CSASIPLEQYF. Written as DNA, the CDR3 is TGCAGTGCTAGTATCCCCCTCGAGCAGTACTTC. The V gene is TRBV20-1, the J gene TRBJ2-7; D gene unclear. The CDR3 has 11 residues. Looked up from germline, CDR1 is DFQATT and CDR2 is SNEGSKA (reference sequence). The V end lost 3 bases, the J end lost 6 bases, and 9 bases lay between the germline ends.